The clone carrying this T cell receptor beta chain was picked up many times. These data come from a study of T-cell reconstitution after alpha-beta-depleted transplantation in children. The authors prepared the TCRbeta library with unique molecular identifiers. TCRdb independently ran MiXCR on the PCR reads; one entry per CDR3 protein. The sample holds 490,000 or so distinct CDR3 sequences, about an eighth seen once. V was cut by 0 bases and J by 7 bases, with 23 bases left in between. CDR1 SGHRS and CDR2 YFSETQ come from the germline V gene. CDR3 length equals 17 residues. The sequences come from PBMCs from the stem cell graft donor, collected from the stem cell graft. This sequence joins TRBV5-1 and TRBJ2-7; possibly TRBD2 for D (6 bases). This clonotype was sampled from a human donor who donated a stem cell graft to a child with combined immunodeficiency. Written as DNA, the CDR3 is TGCGCCAGCAGCTTGGAGCCCGGGGGTCAGCTCATTAGGGAGCAGTACTTC. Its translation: CASSLEPGGQLIREQYF.